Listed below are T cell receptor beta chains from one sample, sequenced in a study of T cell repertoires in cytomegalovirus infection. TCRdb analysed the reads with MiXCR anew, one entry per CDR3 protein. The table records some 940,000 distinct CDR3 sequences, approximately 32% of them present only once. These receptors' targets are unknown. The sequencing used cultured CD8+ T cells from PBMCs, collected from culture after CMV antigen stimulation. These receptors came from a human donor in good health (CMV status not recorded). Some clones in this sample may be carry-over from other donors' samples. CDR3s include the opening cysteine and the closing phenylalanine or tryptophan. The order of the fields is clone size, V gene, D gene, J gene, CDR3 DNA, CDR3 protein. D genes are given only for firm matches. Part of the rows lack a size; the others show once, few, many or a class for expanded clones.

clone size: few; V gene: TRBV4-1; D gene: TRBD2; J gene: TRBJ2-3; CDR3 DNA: TGCGCCAGCAGCCTCGACGGGACTAGCCCGCCTGGTACAGATACGCAGTATTTT; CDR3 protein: CASSLDGTSPPGTDTQYF
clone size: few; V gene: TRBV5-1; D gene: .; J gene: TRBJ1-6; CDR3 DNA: TGCGCCAGCAGCTTCGGAGGTAAATCACCCCTCCACTTT; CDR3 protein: CASSFGGKSPLHF
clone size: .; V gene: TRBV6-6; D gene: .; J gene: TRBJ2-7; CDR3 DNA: TGTGCCAGCAGTTACTCGGGCCGATCGGACACCGACCCCGCTCCCGGGAACTTC; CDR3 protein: CASSYSGRSDTDPAPGNF
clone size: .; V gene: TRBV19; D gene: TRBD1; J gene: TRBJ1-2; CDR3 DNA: TGTGCCAGTCAGCCCTTGGACAGGGCGGATGGCTACACCTTC; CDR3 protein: CASQPLDRADGYTF
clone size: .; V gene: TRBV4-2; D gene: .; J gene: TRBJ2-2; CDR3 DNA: TGTGCCAGCAGCCCCCGACCACTCAGCACCGGGGAGCTGTTTTTT; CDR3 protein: CASSPRPLSTGELFF
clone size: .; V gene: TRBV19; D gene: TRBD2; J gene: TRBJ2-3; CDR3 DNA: TGTGCCAGTAGCCCTTCCCTAGCGGGGGGGCGGAATACGCAGTATTTT; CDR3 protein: CASSPSLAGGRNTQYF
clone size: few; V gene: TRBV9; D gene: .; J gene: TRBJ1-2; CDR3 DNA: TGTGCCAGCAGCGTGGGCGGAAAAGGTATCTATGGCTACACCTTC; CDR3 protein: CASSVGGKGIYGYTF
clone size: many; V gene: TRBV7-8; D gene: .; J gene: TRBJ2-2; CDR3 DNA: TGTGCCAGCAGCTTCAGGGGGGGGAGGTACCGACCGAACACCGGGGAGCTGTTTTTT; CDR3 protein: CASSFRGGRYRPNTGELFF
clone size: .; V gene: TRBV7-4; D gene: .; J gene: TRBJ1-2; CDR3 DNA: TGTGCCAGCAGCGGGGAATCCAACTATGGCTACACCTTC; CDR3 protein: CASSGESNYGYTF
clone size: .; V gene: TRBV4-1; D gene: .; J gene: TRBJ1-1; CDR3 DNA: TGCGCCAGCAGCCGGTCGGTGGGCCGATTGAACACTGAAGCTTTCTTT; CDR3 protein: CASSRSVGRLNTEAFF
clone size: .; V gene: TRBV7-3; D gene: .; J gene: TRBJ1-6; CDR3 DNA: TGTGCCAGCAGCGCCCCTGAGAGGGATTTAGCCCTCCACTTT; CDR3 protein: CASSAPERDLALHF
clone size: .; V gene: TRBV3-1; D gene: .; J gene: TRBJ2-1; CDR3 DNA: TGTGCCAGCAGCCAAGATCCGACCCGGGCGGGATTCAATGAGCAGTTCTTC; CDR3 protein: CASSQDPTRAGFNEQFF
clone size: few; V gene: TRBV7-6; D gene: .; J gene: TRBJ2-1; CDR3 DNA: TGTGCCAGCAGCTTAGTACAGGACGAGGAGCAGTTCTTC; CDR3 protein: CASSLVQDEEQFF
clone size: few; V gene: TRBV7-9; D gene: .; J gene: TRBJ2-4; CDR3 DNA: TGTGCCAGCAGCTCACTACAGGGTATGGCCAAAAACATTCAGTACTTC; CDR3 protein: CASSSLQGMAKNIQYF
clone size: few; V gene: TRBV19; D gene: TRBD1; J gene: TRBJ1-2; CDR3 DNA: TGTGCCAGTGAAGGAGGATGGGACAGGGGTGACTATGGCTACACCTTC; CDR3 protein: CASEGGWDRGDYGYTF
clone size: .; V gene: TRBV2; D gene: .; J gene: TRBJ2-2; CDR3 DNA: TGTGCCAGCAGTGGTCGGGACACCAACACCGGGGAGCTGTTTTTT; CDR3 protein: CASSGRDTNTGELFF
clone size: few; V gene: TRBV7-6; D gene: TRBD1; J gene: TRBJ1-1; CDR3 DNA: TGTGCCAGCAGCTTCCCAGGGGGCTATGAAGCTTTCTTT; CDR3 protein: CASSFPGGYEAFF
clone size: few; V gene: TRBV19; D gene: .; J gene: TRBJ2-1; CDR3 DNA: TGTGCCAGTAGTATGTCCGGGGGGCCCTACAATGAGCAGTTCTTC; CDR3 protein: CASSMSGGPYNEQFF
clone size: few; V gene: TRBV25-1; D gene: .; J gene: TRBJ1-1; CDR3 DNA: TGTGCCAGCAGTTCCATTTGGCTCACTGAAGCTTTCTTT; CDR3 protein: CASSSIWLTEAFF
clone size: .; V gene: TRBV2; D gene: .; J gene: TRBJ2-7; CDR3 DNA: TGTGCCAGCACGGGCCTCGCCGAGCAGTACTTC; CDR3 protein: CASTGLAEQYF
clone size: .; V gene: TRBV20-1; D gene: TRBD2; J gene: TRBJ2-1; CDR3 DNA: TGCAGTGCTAGGCCTCTAGCGGGGGGCGGAAATGAGCAGTTCTTC; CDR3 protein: CSARPLAGGGNEQFF
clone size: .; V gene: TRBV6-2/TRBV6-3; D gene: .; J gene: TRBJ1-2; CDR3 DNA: TGTGCCAGCAGTTCGAAAGTTGGCTACACCTTC; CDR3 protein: CASSSKVGYTF
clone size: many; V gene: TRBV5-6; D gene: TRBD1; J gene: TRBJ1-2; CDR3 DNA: TGTGCCAGCAGCGAAGTTACCGGGACAGAGATTAATGGCTACACCTTC; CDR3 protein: CASSEVTGTEINGYTF
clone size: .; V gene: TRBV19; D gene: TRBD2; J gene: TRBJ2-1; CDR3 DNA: TGTGCCAGTAGTATGGCGGGACTAGCGGCCTACAATGAGCAGTTCTTC; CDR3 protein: CASSMAGLAAYNEQFF
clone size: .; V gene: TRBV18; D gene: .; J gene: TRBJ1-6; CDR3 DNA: TGTGCCAGCTCACCAATGGACCGAGATTCACCCCTCCACTTT; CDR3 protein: CASSPMDRDSPLHF